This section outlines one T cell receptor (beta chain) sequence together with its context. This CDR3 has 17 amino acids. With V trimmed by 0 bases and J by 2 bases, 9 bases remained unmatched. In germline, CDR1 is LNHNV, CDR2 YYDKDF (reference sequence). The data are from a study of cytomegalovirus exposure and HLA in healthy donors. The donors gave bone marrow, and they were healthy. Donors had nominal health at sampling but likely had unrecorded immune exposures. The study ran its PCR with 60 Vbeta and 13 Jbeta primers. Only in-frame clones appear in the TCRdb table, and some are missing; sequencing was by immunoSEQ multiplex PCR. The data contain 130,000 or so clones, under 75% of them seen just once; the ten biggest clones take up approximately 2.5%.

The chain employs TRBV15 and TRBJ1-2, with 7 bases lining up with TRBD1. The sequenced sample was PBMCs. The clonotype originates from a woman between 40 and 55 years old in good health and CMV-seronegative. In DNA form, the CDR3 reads TGTGCCACCAGCAGAGATGGGGGCTTGGGACAGAACTATGGCTACACCTTC. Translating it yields CATSRDGGLGQNYGYTF. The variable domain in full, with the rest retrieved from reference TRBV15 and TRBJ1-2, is DAMVIQNPRYQVTQFGKPVTLSCSQTLNHNVMYWYQQKSSQAPKLLFHYYDKDFNNEADTPDNFQSRRPNTSFCFLDIRSPGLGDTAMYLCATSRDGGLGQNYGYTFGSGTRLTVV.